A selection of T cell receptor beta chains follows, all from one sample in a study of shared clonotypes between healthy human individuals. Only in-frame clones appear in the TCRdb table, and some are missing; sequencing was by immunoSEQ multiplex PCR. This repertoire shows 2 million to 2.5 million clones, over 85% found once; its top ten account for 0.35% to 0.45%. Sequenced material: naive CD4+ T cells from PBMCs. Source of these receptors: a man aged 18-30 years in good health. Some clones in this sample may be carry-over from other donors' samples. CDR3s leave out the opening cysteine and the closing phenylalanine or tryptophan.

j_call v_call cdr3_length cdr3_aa
TRBJ2-1 TRBV4-3 14 ASSQASGRRHNEQF
TRBJ1-3 TRBV5-6 12 ASSYGTAGNTIY
TRBJ1-2 TRBV2 10 ASSTGFADYT
TRBJ1-5 TRBV6-1 18 ASSEPPQGSIIYSNQPQH
. TRBV28 9 ASRSGYEQY
TRBJ1-5 TRBV7-8 15 ASSKTQSTYSNQPQH
TRBJ2-5 TRBV29-1 10 SVRTSGETQY
TRBJ2-3 TRBV7-2 12 ASSLAGGLDTQY
TRBJ1-1 TRBV15 12 ATSRNPVGTEAF
TRBJ2-1 TRBV9 13 ASSVEGNNRNEQF
TRBJ2-7 TRBV5-1 14 ASSPGTSGVTYEQY
TRBJ2-6 TRBV9 11 ASSIGQSTVLT
TRBJ2-5 TRBV6-4 10 ASGPRGVGQY
TRBJ1-2 TRBV19 13 ASSPQGTGNYGYT
TRBJ2-1 TRBV7-9 13 ASSRTGTGGDEQF
TRBJ1-5 TRBV28 15 ASSYLRTADSNQPQH
. TRBV10-3 10 AISEARVEQY
TRBJ1-5 TRBV28 14 ASTRDRFGSNQPQH
TRBJ2-3 TRBV18 14 ASSPGMADFTDTQY
TRBJ2-2 TRBV4-2 12 ASSQASASGELF
TRBJ2-5 TRBV27 13 ASSLSTTLYETQY
TRBJ2-1 TRBV7-3 15 ASSLGLAGSSYNEQF
TRBJ2-1 TRBV7-9 14 ASSSLGRHSYNEQF
TRBJ2-3 TRBV5-1 14 ASSLDWRPSTDTQY
TRBJ1-4 TRBV5-4 10 ASSLQGEKLF
TRBJ2-2 TRBV9 15 ASSLGQATPNTGELF
TRBJ2-6 TRBV19 15 ASNPRAIRAGANVLT
TRBJ2-1 TRBV7-3 13 ASSPTGTSHNEQF
TRBJ2-7 TRBV30 9 AWSLSHEQY
TRBJ1-2 TRBV4-1 14 ASSQDPQALSYGYT
TRBJ2-1 TRBV30 10 AWSGTVREQF
TRBJ2-3 TRBV7-9 15 ASSNLVTSGRVDTQY
TRBJ1-1 TRBV29-1 12 SVSISTGHTEAF
TRBJ2-5 TRBV27 14 ASRPLQTGGRETQY
TRBJ2-3 TRBV5-1 16 ASSFRPGGLNYTDTQY
TRBJ1-1 TRBV5-5 12 ASSWATMNTEAF
TRBJ1-5 TRBV5-1 12 ASSLGTEDQPQH
TRBJ2-5 TRBV2 11 ASSAGIWETQY
TRBJ2-3 TRBV29-1 13 SVVSERGTTDTQY
TRBJ2-5 TRBV5-1 14 ASSSQLGSYGQTQY
TRBJ2-7 TRBV27 13 ASSSYRLNSYEQY
TRBJ2-7 TRBV7-8 12 ASSEPGGSYEQY
TRBJ2-1 TRBV7-2 13 ASSTSGSSSWRQF
TRBJ2-3 TRBV11-2 15 ASSLRIKGAVTDTQY
TRBJ1-3 TRBV28 12 ASSLQRSGNTIY
TRBJ1-5 TRBV7-8 12 ASSPRAGSQPQH
TRBJ1-2 TRBV11-2 10 ASSLEGGGYT
TRBJ2-1 TRBV19 9 ASSTLGEQF
TRBJ1-5 TRBV5-6 11 ASSLGSLQPQH